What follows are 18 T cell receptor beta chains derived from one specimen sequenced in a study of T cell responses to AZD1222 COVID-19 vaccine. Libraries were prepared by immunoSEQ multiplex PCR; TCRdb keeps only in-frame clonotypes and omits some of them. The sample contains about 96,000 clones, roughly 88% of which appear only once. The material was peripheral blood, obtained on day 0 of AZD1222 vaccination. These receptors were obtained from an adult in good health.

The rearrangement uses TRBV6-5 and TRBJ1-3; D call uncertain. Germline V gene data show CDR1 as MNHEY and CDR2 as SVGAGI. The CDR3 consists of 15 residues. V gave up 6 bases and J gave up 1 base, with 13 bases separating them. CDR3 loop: CASSRPEGSGNTIYF. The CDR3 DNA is TGTGCCAGCAGCCGTCCGGAAGGTTCTGGAAACACCATATATTTT.

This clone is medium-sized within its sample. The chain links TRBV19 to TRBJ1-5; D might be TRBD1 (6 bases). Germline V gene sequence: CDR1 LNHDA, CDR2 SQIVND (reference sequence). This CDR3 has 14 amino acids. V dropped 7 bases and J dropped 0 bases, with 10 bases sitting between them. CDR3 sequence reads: CASTGGRSNQPQHF. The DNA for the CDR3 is TGTGCCAGTACCGGGGGCCGTAGCAATCAGCCCCAGCATTTT. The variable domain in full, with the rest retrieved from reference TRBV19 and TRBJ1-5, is DGGITQSPKYLFRKEGQNVTLSCEQNLNHDAMYWYRQDPGQGLRLIYYSQIVNDFQKGDIAEGYSVSREKKESFPLTVTSAQKNPTAFYLCASTGGRSNQPQHFGDGTRLSIL.

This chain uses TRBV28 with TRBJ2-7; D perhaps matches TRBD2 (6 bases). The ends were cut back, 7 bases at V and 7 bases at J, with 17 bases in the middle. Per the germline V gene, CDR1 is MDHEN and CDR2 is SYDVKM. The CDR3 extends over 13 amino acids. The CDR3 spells CASKVGGSGEQYF. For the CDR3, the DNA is TGTGCCAGCAAGGTTGGAGGGAGCGGAGAGCAGTACTTC.

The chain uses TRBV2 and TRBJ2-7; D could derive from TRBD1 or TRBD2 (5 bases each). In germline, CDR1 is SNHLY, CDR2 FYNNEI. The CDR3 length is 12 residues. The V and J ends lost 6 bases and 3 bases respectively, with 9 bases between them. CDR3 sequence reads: CASSRDRYEQYF. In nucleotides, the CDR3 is TGTGCCAGCAGCCGGGACCGCTACGAGCAGTACTTC.

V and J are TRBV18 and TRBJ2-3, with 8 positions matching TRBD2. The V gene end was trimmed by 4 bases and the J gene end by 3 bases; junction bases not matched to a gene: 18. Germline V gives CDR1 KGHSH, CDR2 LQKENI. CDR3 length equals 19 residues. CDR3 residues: CASSLFYRKTSGETDTQYF. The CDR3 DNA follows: TGTGCCAGCTCACTTTTTTATCGGAAAACTAGCGGTGAAACAGATACGCAGTATTTT. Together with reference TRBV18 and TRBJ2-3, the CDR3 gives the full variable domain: NAGVMQNPRHLVRRRGQEARLRCSPMKGHSHVYWYRQLPEEGLKFMVYLQKENIIDESGMPKERFSAEFPKEGPSILRIQQVVRGDSAAYFCASSLFYRKTSGETDTQYFGPGTRLTVL.

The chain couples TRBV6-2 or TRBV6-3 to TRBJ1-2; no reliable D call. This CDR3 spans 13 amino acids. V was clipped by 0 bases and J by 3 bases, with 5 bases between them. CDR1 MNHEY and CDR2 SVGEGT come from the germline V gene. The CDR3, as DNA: TGTGCCAGCAGTTACTCGGGAGACTATGGCTACACCTTC. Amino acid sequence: CASSYSGDYGYTF.

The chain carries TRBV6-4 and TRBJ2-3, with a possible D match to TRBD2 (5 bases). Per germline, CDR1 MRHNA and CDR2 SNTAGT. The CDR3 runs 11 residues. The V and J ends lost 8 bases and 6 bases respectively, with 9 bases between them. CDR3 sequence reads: CASGSGDTQYF. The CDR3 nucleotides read TGTGCCAGCGGGAGTGGGGATACGCAGTATTTT.

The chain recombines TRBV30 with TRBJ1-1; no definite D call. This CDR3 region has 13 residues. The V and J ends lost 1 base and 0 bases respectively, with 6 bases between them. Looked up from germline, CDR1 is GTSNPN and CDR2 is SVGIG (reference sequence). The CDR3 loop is CAWSEGMNTEAFF. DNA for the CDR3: TGTGCCTGGAGTGAAGGGATGAACACTGAAGCTTTCTTT.

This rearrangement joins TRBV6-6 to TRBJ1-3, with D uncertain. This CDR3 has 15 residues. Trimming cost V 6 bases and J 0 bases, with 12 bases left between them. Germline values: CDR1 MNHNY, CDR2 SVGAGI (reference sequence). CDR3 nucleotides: TGTGCCAGCAGCGCTGACGGTGCCTCTGGAAACACCATATATTTT. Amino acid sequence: CASSADGASGNTIYF.

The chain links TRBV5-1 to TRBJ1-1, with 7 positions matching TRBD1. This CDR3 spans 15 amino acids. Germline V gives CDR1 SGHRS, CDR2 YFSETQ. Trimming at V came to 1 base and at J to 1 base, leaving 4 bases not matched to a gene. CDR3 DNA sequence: TGCGCCAGCAGCTTGCTACAGGGGAGGAACACTGAAGCTTTCTTT. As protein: CASSLLQGRNTEAFF.

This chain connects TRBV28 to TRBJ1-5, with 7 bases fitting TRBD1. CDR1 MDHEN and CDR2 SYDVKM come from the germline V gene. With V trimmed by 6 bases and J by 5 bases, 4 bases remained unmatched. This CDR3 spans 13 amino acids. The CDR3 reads CASRSTGYQPQHF. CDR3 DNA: TGTGCCAGCAGGTCGACAGGGTATCAGCCCCAGCATTTT.

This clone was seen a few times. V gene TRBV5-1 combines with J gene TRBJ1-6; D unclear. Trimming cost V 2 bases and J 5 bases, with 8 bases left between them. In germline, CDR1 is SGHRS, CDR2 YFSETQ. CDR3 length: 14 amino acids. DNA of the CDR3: TGCGCCAGCAGCTTTGGAGGGAATAATTCACCCCTCCACTTT. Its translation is CASSFGGNNSPLHF. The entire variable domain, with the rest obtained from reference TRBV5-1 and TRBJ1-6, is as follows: KAGVTQTPRYLIKTRGQQVTLSCSPISGHRSVSWYQQTPGQGLQFLFEYFSETQRNKGNFPGRFSGRQFSNSRSEMNVSTLELGDSALYLCASSFGGNNSPLHFGNGTRLTVT.

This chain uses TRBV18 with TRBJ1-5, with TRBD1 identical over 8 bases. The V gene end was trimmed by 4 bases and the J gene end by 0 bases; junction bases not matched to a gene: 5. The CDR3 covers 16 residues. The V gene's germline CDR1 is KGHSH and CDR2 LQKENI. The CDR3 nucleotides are TGTGCCAGCTCACTCGACAGGGGAACTAGCAATCAGCCCCAGCATTTT. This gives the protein CASSLDRGTSNQPQHF. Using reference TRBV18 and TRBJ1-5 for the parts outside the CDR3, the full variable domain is NAGVMQNPRHLVRRRGQEARLRCSPMKGHSHVYWYRQLPEEGLKFMVYLQKENIIDESGMPKERFSAEFPKEGPSILRIQQVVRGDSAAYFCASSLDRGTSNQPQHFGDGTRLSIL.

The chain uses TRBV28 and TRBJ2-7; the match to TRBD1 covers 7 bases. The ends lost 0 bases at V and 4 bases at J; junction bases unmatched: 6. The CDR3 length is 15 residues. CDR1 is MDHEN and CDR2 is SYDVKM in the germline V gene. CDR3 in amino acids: CASSLWKRQGYEQYF. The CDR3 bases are TGTGCCAGCAGTTTATGGAAAAGACAGGGATACGAGCAGTACTTC.

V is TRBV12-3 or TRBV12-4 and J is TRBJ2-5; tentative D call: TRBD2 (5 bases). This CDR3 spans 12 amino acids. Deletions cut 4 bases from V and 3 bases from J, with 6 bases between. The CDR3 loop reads CASSSGEETQYF. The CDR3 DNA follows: TGTGCCAGCAGTTCCGGGGAAGAGACCCAGTACTTC.

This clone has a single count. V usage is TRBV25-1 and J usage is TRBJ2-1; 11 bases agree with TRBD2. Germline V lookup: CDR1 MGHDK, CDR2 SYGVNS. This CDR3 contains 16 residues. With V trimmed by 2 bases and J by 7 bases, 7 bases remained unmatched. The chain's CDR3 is CASSETTSGRGNEQFF. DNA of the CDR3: TGTGCCAGCAGTGAAACCACTAGCGGGAGAGGGAATGAGCAGTTCTTC.

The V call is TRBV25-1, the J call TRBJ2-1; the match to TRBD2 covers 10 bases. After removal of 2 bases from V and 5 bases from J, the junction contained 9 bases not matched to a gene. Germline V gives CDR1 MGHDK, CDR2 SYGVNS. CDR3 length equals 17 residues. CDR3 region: CASSEDSTSGKNNEQFF. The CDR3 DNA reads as TGTGCCAGCAGTGAAGACTCCACTAGCGGGAAGAACAATGAGCAGTTCTTC.

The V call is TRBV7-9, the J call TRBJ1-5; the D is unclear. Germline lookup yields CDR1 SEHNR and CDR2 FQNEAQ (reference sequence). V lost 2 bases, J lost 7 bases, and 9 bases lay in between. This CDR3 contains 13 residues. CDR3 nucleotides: TGTGCCAGCAGCTTATCTGGTTGGCAGCCCCAGCATTTT. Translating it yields CASSLSGWQPQHF. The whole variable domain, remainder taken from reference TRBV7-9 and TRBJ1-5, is DTGVSQNPRHKITKRGQNVTFRCDPISEHNRLYWYRQTLGQGPEFLTYFQNEAQLEKSRLLSDRFSAERPKGSFSTLEIQRTEQGDSAMYLCASSLSGWQPQHFGDGTRLSIL.